These 18 T cell receptor beta chains were all obtained from the same sample, sequenced in a study of blood T cell repertoires in COVID-19. Here immunoSEQ multiplex PCR was the method, and the copy in TCRdb shows in-frame clones only, minus some. The sample contains about 49,000 clones, around 90% of which appear only once. Sequenced sample: peripheral blood. All receptors come from an elderly man with acute or convalescent COVID-19.

The chain carries TRBV24-1 and TRBJ2-1; D may be TRBD2 (5 bases). The V and J ends lost 2 bases and 6 bases respectively, with 13 bases between them. There are 15 residues in the CDR3. From germline, CDR1 is KGHDR and CDR2 SFDVKD. The CDR3 sequence is CATSDYSNGGNEQFF. DNA for the CDR3: TGTGCCACCAGTGATTACTCCAATGGAGGCAATGAGCAGTTCTTC.

The gene calls are TRBV19 and TRBJ1-5, with TRBD1 as a possible D gene (6 bases). This CDR3 has 14 residues. CDR1 LNHDA and CDR2 SQIVND come from the germline V gene (reference sequence). V was clipped by 5 bases and J by 5 bases, with 13 bases between them. The CDR3 reads CASSLQGLDQPQHF. DNA of the CDR3: TGTGCCAGTAGTCTACAGGGTCTGGATCAGCCCCAGCATTTT. The variable domain in full, with the rest retrieved from reference TRBV19 and TRBJ1-5, is DGGITQSPKYLFRKEGQNVTLSCEQNLNHDAMYWYRQDPGQGLRLIYYSQIVNDFQKGDIAEGYSVSREKKESFPLTVTSAQKNPTAFYLCASSLQGLDQPQHFGDGTRLSIL.

V and J are TRBV6-5 and TRBJ1-1; a possible D gene is TRBD1 (6 bases). Germline V gene data show CDR1 as MNHEY and CDR2 as SVGAGI. The ends were cut back, 2 bases at V and 2 bases at J, with 15 bases in the middle. The CDR3 covers 16 residues. The CDR3 DNA reads TGTGCCAGCAGTTACGGTCGGCAGGGACATAACACTGAAGCTTTCTTT. Protein sequence: CASSYGRQGHNTEAFF.

The V and J genes are TRBV19 and TRBJ1-4; TRBD1 might be the D (5 bases). Germline CDR1 is LNHDA and CDR2 is SQIVND (reference sequence). There are 14 residues in the CDR3. The V and J ends lost 7 bases and 4 bases respectively, with 13 bases between them. The CDR3 protein is CASKSTANNEKLFF. The CDR3 nucleotides read TGTGCCAGTAAGTCGACAGCCAATAATGAAAAACTGTTTTTT.

The rearrangement joins TRBV5-1 to TRBJ1-1; TRBD1 agrees at 11 bases. The CDR3 is 13 residues long. J was trimmed by 3 bases and V by 7 bases; bases with no gene match: 2. Looked up from germline, CDR1 is SGHRS and CDR2 is YFSETQ. The DNA of the CDR3 is TGCGCCAGCGGACAGGGGGCACACACTGAAGCTTTCTTT. It yields the protein CASGQGAHTEAFF.

The chain has TRBV10-1 and TRBJ2-5; D may be TRBD1 (5 bases). Trimming cost V 5 bases and J 7 bases, with 11 bases left between them. Looked up from germline, CDR1 is WNHNN and CDR2 is SYGVQD (reference sequence). The CDR3 is made up of 12 amino acids. The CDR3 loop reads CASSLTVGTQYF. The CDR3, as DNA: TGCGCCAGCAGTCTGACAGTAGGGACCCAGTACTTC.

The J gene is TRBJ1-3, the V gene TRBV19; 7 nucleotides match TRBD1. V shed 9 bases and J 2 bases; nucleotides not matched to a gene: 4. The CDR3 runs 13 residues. Germline V gene sequence: CDR1 LNHDA, CDR2 SQIVND (reference sequence). CDR3 sequence (DNA): TGTGCCAGCCAGGACAGGACTGGAAACACCATATATTTT. This codes for CASQDRTGNTIYF.

This clone has only one observation. The chain has TRBV19 and TRBJ2-5; 10 nucleotides agree with TRBD2. Germline trimming cut 3 bases from V and 1 base from J; bases unmatched to any gene: 5. This CDR3 has 16 amino acids. Germline CDR1 and CDR2: LNHDA and SQIVND (reference sequence). CDR3 in amino acids: CASSIWASGGQETQYF. The CDR3 nucleotides read TGTGCCAGTAGTATTTGGGCTAGCGGGGGCCAAGAGACCCAGTACTTC.

This chain joins TRBV5-1 and TRBJ2-1; 11 bases match TRBD1. From germline, CDR1 is SGHRS and CDR2 YFSETQ. The CDR3 is made up of 15 amino acids. After removal of 3 bases from V and 8 bases from J, the junction contained 7 bases not matched to a gene. CDR3 amino acids: CASSSSGQGVDEQFF. CDR3 nucleotide sequence: TGCGCCAGCAGCTCTTCGGGACAGGGGGTGGATGAGCAGTTCTTC.

This clone was detected a few times. The genes are TRBV5-1 and TRBJ2-2, with TRBD1 identical over 9 bases. The CDR3 is made up of 15 amino acids. The germline gives CDR1 SGHRS, CDR2 YFSETQ. With V trimmed by 4 bases and J by 3 bases, 4 bases remained unmatched. In DNA form, the CDR3 reads TGCGCCAGCAGCCGCCGGACAGGGGACACCGGGGAGCTGTTTTTT. Translated, it gives CASSRRTGDTGELFF.

This chain joins TRBV5-4 and TRBJ2-3; 11 nucleotides line up with TRBD1. The CDR3 loop spans 15 amino acids. The V gene end was trimmed by 4 bases and the J gene end by 3 bases; junction bases not matched to a gene: 4. In germline, CDR1 is SGHNT, CDR2 YYREEE (reference sequence). CDR3 residues: CASSMGQGVTDTQYF. The CDR3 DNA reads as TGTGCCAGCAGCATGGGACAGGGGGTTACAGATACGCAGTATTTT.

This rearrangement joins TRBV5-1 to TRBJ1-3, with 9 bases that match TRBD1. J gave up 0 bases and V 4 bases, and 5 bases lay outside the gene matches. This CDR3 spans 16 amino acids. Germline CDR1 is SGHRS and CDR2 is YFSETQ. The CDR3 loop is CASSITGGHSGNTIYF. CDR3 DNA: TGCGCCAGCAGCATAACAGGGGGCCACTCTGGAAACACCATATATTTT. The full variable domain, rest sourced from reference TRBV5-1 and TRBJ1-3, is KAGVTQTPRYLIKTRGQQVTLSCSPISGHRSVSWYQQTPGQGLQFLFEYFSETQRNKGNFPGRFSGRQFSNSRSEMNVSTLELGDSALYLCASSITGGHSGNTIYFGEGSWLTVV.

The chain couples TRBV3-1 (or the pseudogene TRBV3-2) to TRBJ1-2; D is unresolved. CDR1 and CDR2 (germline): LGHDT, YNNKEL (reference sequence). Trimming left V 1 base short and J 4 bases short, with 13 bases between. The CDR3 is 15 amino acids. In nucleotides, the CDR3 is TGTGCCAGCAGCCAAGCCCGGGGTTTGGCCTATGGCTACACCTTC. It yields the protein CASSQARGLAYGYTF.

This chain connects TRBV29-1 to TRBJ1-2; tentative D call: TRBD1 (6 bases). The CDR3 is made up of 13 amino acids. V lost 7 bases to trimming and J lost 7 bases, with 19 bases between them. CDR1 and CDR2 (germline): SQVTM, ANQGSEA. For the CDR3, the DNA is TGCAGCGCGGGAATCGGGGGGCAATCTGGCTACACCTTC. This gives the protein CSAGIGGQSGYTF.

V usage is TRBV9 and J usage is TRBJ1-1, with a weak D call TRBD1 (5 bases). Trimming removed 3 bases from V and 1 base from J, with 10 bases in between. The CDR3 is made up of 14 amino acids. The germline V gene encodes CDR1 SGDLS and CDR2 YYNGEE. The CDR3 reads CASSATDTNTEAFF. The CDR3 bases are TGTGCCAGCAGCGCAACGGACACGAACACTGAAGCTTTCTTT.

The chain has TRBV29-1 and TRBJ2-3, with TRBD1 matching 8 bases. This CDR3 is built from 17 residues. Germline trimming cut 0 bases from V and 3 bases from J; bases unmatched to any gene: 11. Germline V lookup: CDR1 SQVTM, CDR2 ANQGSEA. This CDR3 reads CSVEDRSDRGYTDTQYF. Written as DNA, the CDR3 is TGCAGCGTTGAAGATCGCAGTGACAGGGGTTATACAGATACGCAGTATTTT.

V usage is TRBV7-9 and J usage is TRBJ1-2; D remains ambiguous. Germline assignment: CDR1 SEHNR and CDR2 FQNEAQ (reference sequence). V dropped 2 bases and J dropped 4 bases, with 5 bases sitting between them. The CDR3 covers 12 residues. As DNA, the CDR3 is TGTGCCAGCAGCTTAAACTTCTATGGCTACACCTTC. This sequence encodes CASSLNFYGYTF.

The chain is built from TRBV20-1 and TRBJ2-7; D perhaps matches TRBD2 (5 bases). Germline V gene sequence: CDR1 DFQATT, CDR2 SNEGSKA (reference sequence). Trimming cost V 3 bases and J 4 bases, with 19 bases left between them. This CDR3 comprises 15 residues. The CDR3 reads CSASRPRAGGYEQYF. Here the CDR3 DNA reads TGCAGTGCTAGTAGGCCTCGGGCAGGCGGGTACGAGCAGTACTTC.